The 28 T cell receptor beta chains presented below share a single source sample, sequenced in a study of human T cells and chemical hapten exposure. Time point meaning: patch test 2, 6 weeks after DPC sensitization. Treatment here: therapeutic diphenylcyclopropenone sensitization with weekly scalp DPC. In TCRdb, the RACE reads were re-called with MiXCR into one record per CDR3 protein. The repertoire holds some 88,000 distinct CDR3 sequences, with around 10% as singletons. The source material was whole blood, sampled in connection with sensitization to the hapten diphenylcyclopropenone (DPC). Every receptor here comes from a man aged 35 to 55 with alopecia areata. Some clones in this sample may be carry-over from other donors' samples.

This rearrangement joins TRBV4-3 to TRBJ2-5; 8 nucleotides agree with TRBD2. Germline-derived CDR1 and CDR2 are LGHNA and YSLEER. The V gene end was trimmed by 0 bases and the J gene end by 4 bases; junction bases not matched to a gene: 10. This CDR3 comprises 17 residues. CDR3 coding DNA: TGCGCCAGCAGCCAAGATTGGGCGGGAGGTGTGGTAGAGACCCAGTACTTC. It codes for CASSQDWAGGVVETQYF.

The chain joins TRBV28 to TRBJ2-3, with D perhaps assigned TRBD1 or TRBD2 (7 bases each). V was trimmed by 3 bases and J by 3 bases, leaving 10 bases between them. The CDR3 has 14 amino acids. Germline CDR1 MDHEN, CDR2 SYDVKM. CDR3 coding DNA: TGTGCCAGCAGTTTTCAGGGGGGGACAGATACGCAGTATTTT. Translating gives CASSFQGGTDTQYF.

The chain combines TRBV19 with TRBJ2-1, with 11 bases lining up with TRBD2. Germline V gene sequence: CDR1 LNHDA, CDR2 SQIVND (reference sequence). V lost 6 bases and J lost 0; bases outside the gene matches: 4. The length of the CDR3 is 16 residues. The CDR3 region is CASSGTSGTSYNEQFF. CDR3 sequence (DNA): TGTGCCAGTAGCGGGACTAGCGGTACCTCCTACAATGAGCAGTTCTTC. The variable domain in full, with the rest retrieved from reference TRBV19 and TRBJ2-1, is DGGITQSPKYLFRKEGQNVTLSCEQNLNHDAMYWYRQDPGQGLRLIYYSQIVNDFQKGDIAEGYSVSREKKESFPLTVTSAQKNPTAFYLCASSGTSGTSYNEQFFGPGTRLTVL.

CDR3 sequence reads: CASSPLTSGSSKTQYF. The CDR3 DNA is TGTGCCAGTAGTCCCCTGACTAGCGGGAGTTCGAAGACCCAGTACTTC. The chain combines TRBV19 with TRBJ2-5, with 12 bases fitting TRBD2. V shed 5 bases, J shed 6 bases, and the junction held 10 bases outside the gene matches. The CDR3 extends over 16 amino acids. Germline CDR1 and CDR2: LNHDA and SQIVND (reference sequence).

This clonotype was counted at least ten times. The V gene is TRBV3-1, the J gene TRBJ1-1; 9 bases agree with TRBD1. Germline CDR1 is LGHDT and CDR2 is YNNKEL (reference sequence). The trim removed 1 base at V and 3 bases at J, leaving 6 bases unmatched. The CDR3 consists of 16 residues. This chain's CDR3 is CASSQAQGAFHTEAFF. As DNA, the CDR3 is TGTGCCAGCAGCCAAGCACAGGGGGCTTTTCACACTGAAGCTTTCTTT.

This clonotype has only a few counts. V is TRBV19 and J is TRBJ2-1; TRBD2 matches 11 bases. The CDR3 has 16 residues. V lost 5 bases, J lost 10 bases, and 13 bases stayed unmatched. CDR1 is LNHDA and CDR2 is SQIVND in the germline V gene (reference sequence). The CDR3 sequence is CASSSGTSGVIWEQFF. As DNA, the CDR3 is TGTGCCAGTAGTTCTGGGACTAGCGGAGTAATTTGGGAGCAGTTCTTC.

At least ten counts were recorded for this clonotype. The V call is TRBV6-5, the J call TRBJ2-3, with 8 bases lining up with TRBD2. This CDR3 comprises 15 residues. Trimming at V came to 6 bases and at J to 1 base, leaving 6 bases not matched to a gene. Per the germline V gene, CDR1 is MNHEY and CDR2 is SVGAGI. The CDR3 reads CASRNGLAGTDTQYF. The CDR3 DNA sequence: TGTGCCAGCAGAAATGGACTAGCCGGCACAGATACGCAGTATTTT.

This sequence joins TRBV11-3 and TRBJ2-6; 8 bases agree with TRBD1. Germline CDR1 reads SGHNT; CDR2 reads YENEEA. J lost 1 base, V lost 5 bases, and 13 bases had no gene match. The CDR3 has 19 residues. As DNA, the CDR3 is TGTGCCAGCAGCCCCTCCCCGGGACAGGATTTGTCTGGGGCCAACGTCCTGACTTTC. The encoded protein is CASSPSPGQDLSGANVLTF.

This clonotype was picked up a small number of times. The chain has TRBV7-2 and TRBJ1-5; D ambiguous. Germline loops: CDR1 SGHTA, CDR2 FQGNSA. This CDR3 spans 13 amino acids. V was shortened by 3 bases and J by 4 bases, with 7 bases between the two germline ends. Here the CDR3 DNA reads TGTGCCAGCAGCTTGATAAGGAATCAGCCCCAGCATTTT. Amino acid sequence: CASSLIRNQPQHF.

This clonotype was recorded many times. This chain joins TRBV12-3 or TRBV12-4 and TRBJ2-6, with D uncertain. The CDR3 has 16 residues. The V gene lost 2 bases and the J gene lost 4 bases, with 12 bases spanning the gap. CDR3 region: CASSLPTLHGANVLTF. The CDR3 bases are TGTGCCAGCAGTTTACCCACGTTACACGGGGCCAACGTCCTGACTTTC.

The table lists this clonotype with a few counts. The rearrangement links TRBV7-9 to TRBJ2-1; 10 positions agree with TRBD2. Trimming cost V 0 bases and J 8 bases; bases outside gene matches: 4. Germline values: CDR1 SEHNR, CDR2 FQNEAQ (reference sequence). CDR3 length equals 15 residues. The CDR3 reads CASSLASGRPYEQFF. The CDR3 region has the DNA TGTGCCAGCAGCTTAGCTAGCGGGAGGCCCTATGAGCAGTTCTTC.

The sample holds many counts of this clonotype. The gene calls are TRBV18 and TRBJ1-1, with a weak D call TRBD1 (5 bases). CDR1 and CDR2 from the germline V gene are KGHSH and LQKENI. This CDR3 spans 13 amino acids. V was shortened by 4 bases and J by 4 bases, with 10 bases between the two germline ends. The DNA for the CDR3 is TGTGCCAGCTCACAAACGGGGCCCACTGAAGCTTTCTTT. Its translation: CASSQTGPTEAFF.

This clonotype has more than one count but fewer than ten. CDR3 sequence (DNA): TGTGCCAGCAGCTTAGGAGAGAAGACAGATACGCAGTATTTT. Translation gives CASSLGEKTDTQYF. V usage is TRBV7-9 and J usage is TRBJ2-3, with unresolved D. Germline V CDR1 and CDR2: SEHNR, FQNEAQ (reference sequence). This CDR3 contains 14 residues. With 1 base removed from V and 3 bases from J, the gap between germline ends came to 8 bases.

There are many counts of this clonotype. The junction and the germline gene differ at one end; a read error may be behind it. The chain uses TRBV29-1 and TRBJ1-6; 7 positions agree with TRBD1. In germline, CDR1 is SQVTM, CDR2 ANQGSEA. CDR3 length: 14 residues. CDR3 DNA: TGCAGCCTTGATCCGGGACAGACTAATTCACCCCTCCACTTT. Amino acids: CSLDPGQTNSPLHF.

This clonotype was picked up a small number of times. The chain is built from TRBV7-2 and TRBJ2-3; D is uncertain. This CDR3 has 15 residues. V dropped 1 base and J dropped 3 bases, with 11 bases sitting between them. The germline V gene encodes CDR1 SGHTA and CDR2 FQGNSA. CDR3 loop: CASSLVSSSTDTQYF. The DNA for the CDR3 is TGTGCCAGCAGCTTAGTGTCGAGCTCGACAGATACGCAGTATTTT.

This clonotype turned up a few times. The rearrangement uses TRBV5-1 and TRBJ2-5; the D gene could be TRBD1 or TRBD2 (5 bases each). V lost 3 bases and J 1 base, leaving 7 bases between the germline ends. The CDR3 consists of 13 residues. CDR1 and CDR2 from the germline V gene are SGHRS and YFSETQ. The CDR3 nucleotides read TGCGCCAGCAGCTGGGACCTCCAAGAGACCCAGTACTTC. It codes for CASSWDLQETQYF.

The sample holds many counts of this clonotype. The chain has TRBV5-1 and TRBJ2-3; the D gene is possibly TRBD2 (5 bases). V gave up 5 bases and J gave up 1 base, with 8 bases separating them. The CDR3 covers 13 residues. CDR1 is SGHRS and CDR2 is YFSETQ in the germline V gene. CDR3 sequence (DNA): TGCGCCAGCAGACTAGACGGCACAGATACGCAGTATTTT. Protein sequence: CASRLDGTDTQYF.

This clonotype occurred many times. The chain is built from TRBV29-1 and TRBJ2-3, with a possible D match to TRBD2 (6 bases). The V gene lost 2 bases and the J gene lost 0 bases, with 9 bases spanning the gap. Germline V gene lookup returns CDR1 SQVTM and CDR2 ANQGSEA. CDR3 size: 14 residues. The CDR3 DNA follows: TGCAGCGTTGAACGCGGGGATAGCACAGATACGCAGTATTTT. Amino acid sequence: CSVERGDSTDTQYF.

This clonotype appeared a few times. V gene TRBV6-2 or TRBV6-3 combines with J gene TRBJ2-2, with 9 bases identical to TRBD2. The germline V gene encodes CDR1 MNHEY and CDR2 SVGEGT. The ends lost 7 bases at V and 1 base at J; junction bases unmatched: 16. CDR3 length equals 19 residues. The chain's CDR3 is CASNSPGTSSLLNTGELFF. The CDR3 DNA is TGTGCCAGCAATTCCCCCGGGACTAGCAGCTTACTGAACACCGGGGAGCTGTTTTTT.

A few counts support this clonotype. The rearrangement joins TRBV29-1 to TRBJ2-5; 10 bases map to TRBD1. CDR1 SQVTM and CDR2 ANQGSEA come from the germline V gene. This CDR3 region has 12 residues. The V gene end was trimmed by 7 bases and the J gene end by 5 bases; junction bases not matched to a gene: 4. CDR3 DNA: TGCAGCGGGACAGGGGGAGGTGAGACCCAGTACTTC. Translation gives CSGTGGGETQYF.

V gene TRBV27 combines with J gene TRBJ2-7; the D gene is possibly TRBD2 (6 bases). CDR1 is MNHEY and CDR2 is SMNVEV in the germline V gene (reference sequence). Trimming left V 6 bases short and J 2 bases short, with 14 bases between. The CDR3 loop spans 14 amino acids. DNA of the CDR3: TGTGCCAGCAGCCCGGTGGGGGGACCCTACGAGCAGTACTTC. This gives the protein CASSPVGGPYEQYF.

In its sample, this clonotype was seen a few times. The V gene is TRBV21-1, the J gene TRBJ2-7; TRBD1 was called by the table and not checked on the DNA. TRBV21-1 is assigned pseudogene status. This CDR3 is 18 amino acids long. CDR3 residues: CASSKQTSSGAPSYEQYF. CDR3 DNA: TGTGCCAGCAGCAAGCAGACTAGTAGCGGGGCGCCTTCCTACGAGCAGTACTTC.

The chain uses TRBV5-1 and TRBJ2-1, with 15 bases aligning to TRBD2. From germline, CDR1 is SGHRS and CDR2 YFSETQ. This CDR3 is 18 amino acids long. The V and J ends lost 3 bases and 6 bases, in that order; junction bases with no gene match: 10. The DNA for the CDR3 is TGCGCCAGCAGCTCTGGACTAGCGGGAGGGAACTCTGTCAATGAGCAGTTCTTC. It encodes CASSSGLAGGNSVNEQFF.

The sample holds a few counts of this clonotype. CDR3: CASSDIHEQYF. CDR3 coding DNA: TGTGCCAGCAGTGATATCCACGAGCAGTACTTC. V usage is TRBV6-1 and J usage is TRBJ2-7, with D unclear. Germline CDR1 reads MNHNS; CDR2 reads SASEGT. Deletions cut 3 bases from V and 5 bases from J, with 5 bases between. The CDR3 spans 11 residues.

This clonotype was seen a handful of times. The chain couples TRBV27 to TRBJ1-2; D is uncertain. Trimming stripped 5 bases from V and 7 bases from J, with 11 bases between. Germline CDR1 is MNHEY and CDR2 is SMNVEV (reference sequence). This CDR3 comprises 12 residues. The CDR3: CASSPQLGGYTF. The CDR3 nucleotides read TGTGCCAGCAGTCCCCAACTCGGTGGCTACACCTTC.

V and J are TRBV5-1 and TRBJ2-5, with D perhaps TRBD1 or TRBD2 (5 bases each). V was pared by 4 bases and J by 3 bases, with 10 bases between. Germline V gene sequence: CDR1 SGHRS, CDR2 YFSETQ. The CDR3 sequence is 13 residues long. Written as DNA, the CDR3 is TGCGCCAGCAGCCAGGGACCTGAAGAGACCCAGTACTTC. This sequence encodes CASSQGPEETQYF.

This clonotype was observed at least ten times. This chain links TRBV7-9 with TRBJ1-6; D is unclear. V lost 9 bases, J lost 0 bases, and 9 bases lay in between. CDR3 length: 14 amino acids. Germline V gene lookup returns CDR1 SEHNR and CDR2 FQNEAQ (reference sequence). CDR3 amino acids: CASALGSYNSPLHF. The CDR3 DNA reads as TGTGCCAGTGCCTTAGGCTCCTATAATTCACCCCTCCACTTT.

The chain recombines TRBV19 with TRBJ1-4; perhaps TRBD1 as D (6 bases). V dropped 8 bases and J dropped 0 bases, with 16 bases sitting between them. The CDR3 extends over 16 amino acids. Germline-derived CDR1 and CDR2 are LNHDA and SQIVND (reference sequence). CDR3 in amino acids: CASPRGGLATNEKLFF. The CDR3 region has the DNA TGTGCCAGTCCGCGGGGGGGCCTCGCAACTAATGAAAAACTGTTTTTT.